This T cell receptor beta chain stems from a study of cytomegalovirus exposure and HLA in healthy donors (dated by TCRdb to the late 2010s). Background for the entire study: An earlier analysis of about 560 of the donors reported approximately 300 Gb of sequence data and around 110 million unique TCR beta sequences obtained from around 190 million T cells. Because of strong linkage in the cohort, roughly 5 DR-DQ haplotypes were treated as single units for association and clustering. In the later analysis, no new phenotypic data were used to find candidate immune exposures; instead, reliance was placed on TCR beta sequences and their occurrence across donors. In a later genetic analysis, genome-wide SNP genotypes for about 55% of the roughly 670 donors were used, and that subset was treated as a discovery cohort. HLA typing included class I and class II loci at four-digit resolution. An early release that covered roughly 600 HLA-typed donors contained approximately 320 gigabases of sequencing data and 80 million or so unique TCR sequences. To predict cytomegalovirus infection status, the study brought together high-throughput TCR immunosequencing, statistical association of individual TCRs with disease status, and machine learning. In an earlier analysis of 500 to 650 of the donors, high-throughput TCR beta sequencing was used to judge whether each TCR beta V gene segment behaved as functional or pseudogenic. A separate validation cohort of over 95 different subjects was used in addition to the roughly 670-subject first cohort. The genetic ancestry cluster associated with self-reported Caucasian donors included about 81% of the approximately 430 genotyped donors. Donor age, sex, ethnicity and CMV serostatus were compiled alongside the repertoire data. Typing coverage differed by locus: A, B, C, DRB1 and DQB1 were typed in roughly 620-630 donors, DQA1 in about 560, DPA1 in 600 to 610, and DPB1 in just under 490. The study aimed to test whether cataloging public T cell receptors could reveal signatures of past pathogen exposure. To study patterns of TCR occurrence, a later analysis re-analyzed previously published TCR beta repertoires from 666 donors and added high-resolution HLA genotyping. The study used immunosequencing to profile the T cell repertoires of 666 subjects and linked those repertoires to cytomegalovirus serostatus. On average, 235,054 unique TCR beta nucleotide sequences were sequenced per donor among a few hundred genotyped donors of the cohort, with roughly 18% of those sequences being non-productive. Every discovery cohort repertoire had been produced on one sequencing platform. The study at large found these results: Assigning TCR associations to individual alleles was difficult when HLA alleles, especially DR and DQ, strongly co-occurred. A later analysis found that TCR association rates varied across HLA loci, with DRB1 alleles showing the most associated TCRs and HLA-C alleles the fewest. In this cohort, only TCR beta chains were sequenced, and detectable features were limited by the absence of alpha or paired-chain data. According to the authors, the approach could potentially be generalized to other disease states and immunological phenotypes. At a false discovery rate of 0.05, a later analysis linked about 16,000 TCR beta sequences to specific HLA alleles. Broadly in line with IMGT annotations, most TCR beta V segments showed up in productive rearrangements about 87% or about 30% of the time in an earlier analysis of approximately 600 of the donors. Across donors, most TCR sequences were observed very rarely, whereas some public TCRs were present in many individuals. The presence/absence analyses assumed that sequencing depth was roughly uniform across donors, and that assumption may not be true. According to a later analysis, most CMV-associated TCR beta chains appeared to be HLA-restricted, and the HLA associations seemed to be driven largely by CMV exposure. A further reported finding was that TCR beta sequences accurately predicted the HLA-A and HLA-B alleles for most subjects in the first cohort. Linkage disequilibrium might explain the correlated functional status among segregating V segments, but an unknown experimental factor could not be ruled out. The study listed 150 to 200 TCR beta chains as associated with cytomegalovirus. For the cohort, immune exposure information was limited to CMV serostatus. A few of the identified cytomegalovirus-associated TCR beta chains were confirmed in vitro to be specific for cytomegalovirus antigens. Compared with the approximately 710-donor mean, donors in an Asian-associated ancestry cluster had fewer N-insertions in productive TCRs, according to a later genetic analysis. A later genetic analysis associated a missense DCLRE1C variant with V-gene and J-gene trimming of TCR beta chains, and an independent cohort replicated the association. Because counts were too low, about 17 rarely observed V segments, including chromosome 9 orphons, were excluded from the earlier analysis of 587 of the donors. A cluster of highly shared sequence variants was judged likely to be a technical artifact of the sequencing pipeline. Because HLA typing was missing for some donors at each locus, association tests included only the typed subset. Some IMGT-functional V segments, including TRBV6-2 and TRBV6-3, could not be distinguished by the 87-base-pair reads and were therefore excluded. Cytomegalovirus status was reported to be diagnosed by the classifier with high specificity and sensitivity in both the original and validation cohorts. A later analysis reported that several top co-occurrence clusters appeared linked to parvovirus B19, influenza, CMV and Epstein-Barr virus. A later analysis found that HLA-associated TCR beta chains were more clonally expanded and had lower generation probabilities than equally common non-associated chains.

The cohort was made up of roughly 670 healthy bone marrow donors. At the time of sampling, every cohort member was nominally healthy, though immune exposures that went unrecorded were likely present. The donor was CMV seronegative and was included in the group of approximately 350 seronegative cohort members. A peripheral blood sample was provided by each donor, and peripheral blood mononuclear cells were used for TCR beta sequencing. Genomic DNA was extracted from the blood cell samples with the Qiagen DNeasy Blood Extraction Kit. Library preparation employed the immunoSEQ multiplex PCR assay. For the multiplex PCR, a mixture combining 60 forward primers for TCR Vbeta segments and 13 reverse primers for TCR Jbeta segments was used. The CDR3 region of rearranged TCR beta genes was amplified from genomic DNA by a multiplex PCR assay. The Illumina HiSeq System was used to sequence the amplified TCR beta libraries as 87-base-pair reads. The authors processed their data as follows. A later analysis counted some 80 million unique TCR beta chains across the 550 to 800 repertoires, and some 11 million of these chains were shared by at least two donors. To remove PCR and sequencing errors, raw reads were error-corrected and collapsed into unique sequences using a nearest-neighbor algorithm that merged closely related sequences. V, D and J gene segments were assigned by aligning CDR3 sequences to IMGT reference sequences. For a sequence to be retained, a match of at least six nucleotides was required to both a V gene segment and a J gene segment. Rearrangements were classified as productive when the CDR3 lacked stop codons and remained in frame with V and J, and all other rearrangements were classified as non-productive. Following IMGT convention, CDR3 was defined as the stretch from the second conserved V-encoded cysteine up to the conserved J-encoded phenylalanine. The earlier analysis of about 530 of the donors excluded any sequence lacking an unambiguous match to a single V gene segment. In an earlier analysis of 450 to 750 of the donors, a V segment was called functional when productive rearrangements were above 56.7%, and segregating when the standard deviation between donors exceeded 5%. A statistical classification framework was developed to diagnose cytomegalovirus status using the catalog of TCR beta chain sequences. In a later analysis, V and J genes were assigned by comparing TCR nucleotide sequences against IMGT/GENE-DB human TR gene sequences. In a later analysis, CDR3 sequences and most-parsimonious VDJ recombination scenarios were assigned using the TCRdist pipeline. In a later analysis, each TCR beta chain was defined by its CDR3 amino acid sequence together with its V-gene family, and reads without a unique V-gene family were excluded. A later analysis removed nearly 600 highly shared, low-generation-probability nucleotide sequences to deal with suspected cross-contamination and a sequencing artifact. A later analysis calculated a clonal expansion index for each public chain from normalized within-repertoire ranks of inferred template counts. In a later analysis, generation probabilities were computed with a VDJ recombination model fitted to out-of-frame rearrangements, and the resulting probabilities were checked against IGoR. A later analysis scored TCR-TCR, TCR-HLA and TCR-CMV co-occurrence with hypergeometric tests, applying a repertoire-size bias correction to TCR pairs. To estimate false discovery rates, a later analysis permuted the HLA or CMV assignments 20 times. In a later analysis, co-occurring TCRs were grouped using DBSCAN, with TCRdist sequence similarity added in when clustering inside HLA-allele-positive subsets. Repertoires with fewer than 30,000 or more than 120,000 public chains were left out of co-occurrence clustering, as were a handful of repertoires with anomalous nucleotide sharing. Entries here come from immuneACCESS through TCRdb and include only in-frame sequences with V and J called. Some clones fail to appear in such tables; in the studies checked, an unresolved V gene covers under half of the shortfall, and the cause of the remainder is unknown. The V and J calls and clone size were taken over from that table, and D and trimming were inferred from the DNA. The sample profile shows 110,000 or so clones; 65% to 85% of them were found once. Roughly 2.5% of the sample is in the top ten clones.

Trimmed from V: 7 bases; trimmed from J: 4 bases; junction bases lacking a gene match: 9. Including cysteine and phenylalanine, the CDR3 has 14 amino acids. The CDR3 DNA has 42 bases and is translated from base 1. The CDR1 and CDR2 encoded by the germline V gene are SGHRS and YFSETQ. This clone was seen more than once but under ten times. Its antigen has not been determined. The input lacks base qualities; no much larger clone sits a single base away. The chain uses TRBV5-1 and TRBJ1-1, with TRBD1 identical over 8 junction bases. What was sequenced was PBMCs. The sequence derives from a woman aged 18-29 years in good health and CMV-seronegative. The nucleotide sequence reads as follows: TGCGCCAGCTTTTCGACAGGGGCGAGCACTGAAGCTTTCTTT. The translation is CASFSTGASTEAFF. The variable domain in full, with residues beyond the CDR3 obtained from the reference TRBV5-1 and TRBJ1-1 genes, is KAGVTQTPRYLIKTRGQQVTLSCSPISGHRSVSWYQQTPGQGLQFLFEYFSETQRNKGNFPGRFSGRQFSNSRSEMNVSTLELGDSALYLCASFSTGASTEAFFGQGTRLTVV.